This is a list of T cell receptor beta chains from one sample in a study of T cells in localized non-small cell lung cancer. Using immunoSEQ multiplex PCR, the repertoire was profiled, and TCRdb retains in-frame clones only, with some absent. Altogether tens of thousands of clones are present, about 83% being singletons, with the ten largest covering approximately 6.8%. This material consisted of peripheral blood, taken before any cancer treatment. The source of these receptors is a woman aged 35 to 75 with stage I lung adenocarcinoma. Both conserved end residues are part of each CDR3. A D gene is named only where the DNA matches it firmly. Part of the rows lack a size; the others show once, few, many or a class for expanded clones.

size: -; D: -; V: TRBV5-6; J: TRBJ1-6; DNA: TGTGCCAGCAGCCAGGGCCCGGGTGAGCCCCTCCACTTT; CDR3: CASSQGPGEPLHF
size: -; D: -; V: TRBV9; J: TRBJ1-2; DNA: TGTGCCAGCAGCGGTAATTCAGGCGGACAATTTGGCTACACCTTC; CDR3: CASSGNSGGQFGYTF
size: -; D: TRBD1; V: TRBV5-4; J: TRBJ1-2; DNA: TGTGCCAGCAGCTTGGTGGGGGACAGGGGGCGCGCCTATGGCTACACCTTC; CDR3: CASSLVGDRGRAYGYTF
size: -; D: TRBD1; V: TRBV27; J: TRBJ1-1; DNA: TGTGCCAGCTCCCTCGACAGGGGCACTGAAGCTTTCTTT; CDR3: CASSLDRGTEAFF
size: -; D: -; V: TRBV7-9; J: TRBJ1-3; DNA: TGTGCCAGCAGCTTTCAGGGGACCTGGAACACCATATATTTT; CDR3: CASSFQGTWNTIYF
size: -; D: TRBD1; V: TRBV15; J: TRBJ2-1; DNA: TGTGCCACCAGCGGGGACAGGGGGTTGAATGAGCAGTTCTTC; CDR3: CATSGDRGLNEQFF
size: -; D: TRBD1; V: TRBV11-2; J: TRBJ2-3; DNA: TGTGCCAGCAGCTTATTGGGACAGGGGTCGGTGGATACGCAGTATTTT; CDR3: CASSLLGQGSVDTQYF
size: -; D: -; V: TRBV7-2; J: TRBJ1-1; DNA: TGTGCCAGCAGCTTAGATATAACGAACACTGAAGCTTTCTTT; CDR3: CASSLDITNTEAFF
size: -; D: -; V: TRBV7-2; J: TRBJ1-2; DNA: TGTGCCAGCAGCTTAGCCCTGTCCCCCCGGGACCCTTCTATTTACTTCTATGGCTACACCTTC; CDR3: CASSLALSPRDPSIYFYGYTF
size: few; D: -; V: TRBV19; J: TRBJ2-2; DNA: TGTGCCAGTAGTCGCCAACACAGGAACACCGGGGAGCTGTTTTTT; CDR3: CASSRQHRNTGELFF
size: once; D: -; V: TRBV5-1; J: TRBJ1-5; DNA: TGCGCCAGCAGAGTCGGCCCTTTAGGGGAGGGCAATCAGCCCCAGCATTTT; CDR3: CASRVGPLGEGNQPQHF
size: -; D: -; V: TRBV6-5; J: TRBJ2-5; DNA: TGTGCCAGCAGTTCCCCAGGGTCAGAGACCCAGTACTTC; CDR3: CASSSPGSETQYF
size: -; D: -; V: TRBV27; J: TRBJ1-2; DNA: TGTGCCAGCAGTTTTGCAGGATCCGGCTACACCTTC; CDR3: CASSFAGSGYTF
size: -; D: TRBD2; V: TRBV28; J: TRBJ2-3; DNA: TGTGCCAGCAGTTTAGGACTAGCGGGGGTAGATACGCAGTATTTT; CDR3: CASSLGLAGVDTQYF
size: few; D: -; V: TRBV12-2; J: TRBJ2-7; DNA: TGTGCAAGTCGCTTAGGGGAGAGCCGAGGGGTGTACGAGCAGTACTTC; CDR3: CASRLGESRGVYEQYF
size: -; D: TRBD2; V: TRBV5-1; J: TRBJ2-1; DNA: TGCGCCAGCAGCTTGGCATGGGGAGGGAATGAGCAGTTCTTC; CDR3: CASSLAWGGNEQFF
size: -; D: -; V: TRBV5-8; J: TRBJ1-2; DNA: TGTGCCAGCAGCTTGGAGGCTAACTATGGCTACACCTTC; CDR3: CASSLEANYGYTF
size: -; D: TRBD2; V: TRBV2; J: TRBJ2-2; DNA: TGTGCCACAGGGTGGCTAGCGGGGGTTGCCGGGGAGCTGTTTTTT; CDR3: CATGWLAGVAGELFF
size: -; D: -; V: TRBV7-2; J: TRBJ1-2; DNA: TGTGCCAGCAGCCAAGGGGTGGAGGGCGGCTATGGCTACACCTTC; CDR3: CASSQGVEGGYGYTF
size: -; D: TRBD1; V: TRBV5-1; J: TRBJ1-6; DNA: TGCGCCAGCAGCTCCGGACAGGGACCTAATTCACCCCTCCACTTT; CDR3: CASSSGQGPNSPLHF
size: -; D: -; V: TRBV7-9; J: TRBJ2-3; DNA: TGTGCCAGCAGCCCTGGGCTATTGCTCTTATCGGATACGCAGTATTTT; CDR3: CASSPGLLLLSDTQYF
size: -; D: -; V: TRBV6-5; J: TRBJ1-4; DNA: TGTGCCAGCAGTTACGGCGGGCCGAATGAAAAACTGTTTTTT; CDR3: CASSYGGPNEKLFF
size: -; D: -; V: TRBV4-3; J: TRBJ2-3; DNA: TGCGCCAGCAGCCAACTAGCCTACACAGATACGCAGTATTTT; CDR3: CASSQLAYTDTQYF
size: -; D: -; V: TRBV28; J: TRBJ2-1; DNA: TGTGCCAGCAAGGTGGCGAGCTCCTACAATGAGCAGTTCTTC; CDR3: CASKVASSYNEQFF
size: -; D: -; V: TRBV7-9; J: TRBJ1-6; DNA: TGTGCCAGCAGCACCGGGACGTATAATTCACCCCTCCACTTT; CDR3: CASSTGTYNSPLHF
size: -; D: -; V: TRBV7-2; J: TRBJ2-2; DNA: TGTGCCAGCAGCTTAGCGCGGGGACACACCACCGGGGAGCTGTTTTTT; CDR3: CASSLARGHTTGELFF
size: -; D: -; V: TRBV5-1; J: TRBJ1-2; DNA: TGCGCCAGCAGCAGCGGGGGACGGAGGTTAAACTATGGCTACACCTTC; CDR3: CASSSGGRRLNYGYTF
size: -; D: -; V: TRBV5-1; J: TRBJ2-7; DNA: TGCGCCAGCAGCCCGGCAGGCTACGAGCAGTACTTC; CDR3: CASSPAGYEQYF
size: -; D: -; V: TRBV19; J: TRBJ2-7; DNA: TGTGCCAGTAGTCCCCGGACGACCTACGAGCAGTACTTC; CDR3: CASSPRTTYEQYF
size: once; D: -; V: TRBV5-5; J: TRBJ2-7; DNA: TGTGCCAGCAGCTTAATCGGCGAGCAGTACTTC; CDR3: CASSLIGEQYF
size: -; D: -; V: TRBV7-3; J: TRBJ2-1; DNA: TGTGCCAGCAGCTCCCTGGGGGGACTTATTAATGAGCAGTTCTTC; CDR3: CASSSLGGLINEQFF
size: once; D: TRBD1; V: TRBV18; J: TRBJ2-5; DNA: TGTGCCAGCTCTCGGACAGGGGTCCAAGAGACCCAGTACTTC; CDR3: CASSRTGVQETQYF
size: -; D: -; V: TRBV5-4; J: TRBJ2-6; DNA: TGTGCCAGCAGCTTGACTGGTTCGACAAACGTCCTGACTTTC; CDR3: CASSLTGSTNVLTF
size: -; D: TRBD2; V: TRBV5-1; J: TRBJ2-3; DNA: TGCGCCACCACCCCCAGCGGGGGGACAATCACAGATACGCAGTATTTT; CDR3: CATTPSGGTITDTQYF
size: -; D: -; V: TRBV28; J: TRBJ1-4; DNA: TGTGCCAGCACCTCCGGGGGGCAGGGAGGTGAAAAACTGTTTTTT; CDR3: CASTSGGQGGEKLFF
size: -; D: TRBD1; V: TRBV9; J: TRBJ1-6; DNA: TGTGCCAGCAGCGTTACAGGGGGTAAAGGTTCACCCCTCCACTTT; CDR3: CASSVTGGKGSPLHF
size: -; D: -; V: TRBV6-4; J: TRBJ2-3; DNA: TGTGCCAGCAGTGTTGGGGACACAGATACGCAGTATTTT; CDR3: CASSVGDTDTQYF
size: few; D: -; V: TRBV2; J: TRBJ2-5; DNA: TGTGCCACCAAGAAGGGGACGGTTCAAGAGACCCAGTACTTC; CDR3: CATKKGTVQETQYF
size: -; D: TRBD1; V: TRBV5-4; J: TRBJ1-1; DNA: TGTGCCAGCAGCTCGAAACAGGGGCCCACTGAAGCTTTCTTT; CDR3: CASSSKQGPTEAFF
size: -; D: -; V: TRBV11-3; J: TRBJ1-2; DNA: TGTGCCAGCAGCTTAGAGACCCTTTATGGCTACACCTTC; CDR3: CASSLETLYGYTF
size: -; D: -; V: TRBV27; J: TRBJ2-4; DNA: TGTGCCAGCAGTTACGGGGCTCGGGGCATTCAGTACTTC; CDR3: CASSYGARGIQYF
size: -; D: -; V: TRBV27; J: TRBJ1-1; DNA: TGTGCCAGCAGGGTCGGCAGGGGTGTCGGGGGAGACACTGAAGCTTTCTTT; CDR3: CASRVGRGVGGDTEAFF
size: medium-sized; D: -; V: TRBV7-9; J: TRBJ1-5; DNA: TGTGCCAGCAGCTCAACGAATCAGCCCCAGCATTTT; CDR3: CASSSTNQPQHF
size: few; D: TRBD1; V: TRBV19; J: TRBJ1-4; DNA: TGTGCCAGTAGTATACGGACAGGGGGAAATGAAAAACTGTTTTTT; CDR3: CASSIRTGGNEKLFF
size: -; D: -; V: TRBV11-2; J: TRBJ1-2; DNA: TGTGCCAGCAGCCAAACCCGACTGAATATTGGTGATGGCTACACCTTC; CDR3: CASSQTRLNIGDGYTF
size: -; D: TRBD1; V: TRBV6-6; J: TRBJ2-5; DNA: TGTGCCAGCAGTCCCTCCAGGGGGCAAGAGACCCAGTACTTC; CDR3: CASSPSRGQETQYF
size: -; D: -; V: TRBV7-2; J: TRBJ1-2; DNA: TGTGCCAGCAGCTCGAGGGGCAGGGGACCCCCTCGGGATGGCTACACCTTC; CDR3: CASSSRGRGPPRDGYTF
size: -; D: TRBD1; V: TRBV2; J: TRBJ2-7; DNA: TGTGCCAGCAGCAGGACAGGGAACGAGCAGTACTTC; CDR3: CASSRTGNEQYF
size: -; D: -; V: TRBV7-2; J: TRBJ2-5; DNA: TGTGCCAGCAGCGGACCGCCTTTAGGTGCCACCCAGTACTTC; CDR3: CASSGPPLGATQYF
size: -; D: -; V: TRBV2; J: TRBJ2-5; DNA: TGTGCCAGCAGGGACCCTAGAGGCGAGACCCAGTACTTC; CDR3: CASRDPRGETQYF
size: -; D: -; V: TRBV5-1; J: TRBJ2-1; DNA: TGCGCCAGCAGCTCGCGGGGGCAGGTCAGCTCCTACAATGAGCAGTTCTTC; CDR3: CASSSRGQVSSYNEQFF
size: -; D: TRBD2; V: TRBV5-1; J: TRBJ2-1; DNA: TGCGCCAGCAGCCCAACTAGCGGGGGGGCCAATGAGCAGTTCTTC; CDR3: CASSPTSGGANEQFF
size: -; D: TRBD2; V: TRBV27; J: TRBJ2-7; DNA: TGTGCCAGCAGTTTACCCGCGACTAGCGGGGGAATAAGGTCCTACGAGCAGTACTTC; CDR3: CASSLPATSGGIRSYEQYF
size: -; D: -; V: TRBV7-9; J: TRBJ1-6; DNA: TGTGCCAGCAGCTACCAGGGGAAGGATTCACCCCTCCACTTT; CDR3: CASSYQGKDSPLHF
size: -; D: -; V: TRBV5-1; J: TRBJ2-7; DNA: TGCGCCAGCAGCCGTTCGTGGCGGGGGCGTTCCTACGAGCAGTACTTC; CDR3: CASSRSWRGRSYEQYF